This is a list of T cell receptor beta chains from one sample in a study of cytomegalovirus exposure and HLA in healthy donors. Profiled with immunoSEQ multiplex PCR; TCRdb holds only in-frame clones, not every one. There are about 160,000 clones in the sample; approximately 80% occur only once, and under 6.5% lies in the top ten. The sequencing input was PBMCs. The receptors derive from a man aged 45-60 years in good health and CMV-seropositive. Both conserved end residues are part of each CDR3. Each record gives: V gene, J gene, CDR3 protein.

V gene: TRBV7-2; J gene: TRBJ1-1; CDR3 protein: CASSIHPRAGNTEAFF
V gene: TRBV5-1; J gene: TRBJ1-2; CDR3 protein: CASSLSGRASGYTF
V gene: TRBV5-1; J gene: TRBJ2-3; CDR3 protein: CASSSTGGTDTQYF
V gene: TRBV19; J gene: TRBJ1-3; CDR3 protein: CASSGYRGRGGNTIYF
V gene: TRBV5-1; J gene: TRBJ2-5; CDR3 protein: CASGGTSQEETQYF
V gene: TRBV5-6; J gene: TRBJ1-1; CDR3 protein: CASSRGQMNTEAFF
V gene: TRBV7-3; J gene: TRBJ1-2; CDR3 protein: CASSLEGGNGYTF
V gene: TRBV5-4; J gene: TRBJ1-1; CDR3 protein: CASRSQGEVTEAFF
V gene: TRBV5-1; J gene: TRBJ1-3; CDR3 protein: CASSLDGYSGNTIYF
V gene: TRBV5-4; J gene: TRBJ1-1; CDR3 protein: CASSQDLSDTEAFF
V gene: TRBV10-3; J gene: TRBJ1-3; CDR3 protein: CAISPGGSGNTIYF
V gene: TRBV7-8; J gene: TRBJ2-7; CDR3 protein: CASSYRDNREQYF
V gene: TRBV2; J gene: TRBJ1-1; CDR3 protein: CASSGTLNTEAFF
V gene: TRBV29-1; J gene: TRBJ1-1; CDR3 protein: CSAHRGTGNTEAFF
V gene: TRBV7-9; J gene: TRBJ1-2; CDR3 protein: CASSLEGQGNYGYTF
V gene: TRBV19; J gene: TRBJ2-3; CDR3 protein: CASRWAGDTQYF
V gene: TRBV18; J gene: TRBJ2-3; CDR3 protein: CASSPLGQADTQYF
V gene: TRBV11-3; J gene: TRBJ2-3; CDR3 protein: CASSVQGAGTDTQYF
V gene: TRBV6-6; J gene: TRBJ1-2; CDR3 protein: CASSYGTGDLYGYTF
V gene: TRBV6-5; J gene: TRBJ1-1; CDR3 protein: CASSPDRHEAFF
V gene: TRBV10-3; J gene: TRBJ2-1; CDR3 protein: CAISLDRANEQFF
V gene: TRBV5-4; J gene: TRBJ2-2; CDR3 protein: CASSLAGQGLGELFF
V gene: TRBV19; J gene: TRBJ1-3; CDR3 protein: CASSMSGNTIYF
V gene: TRBV15; J gene: TRBJ2-5; CDR3 protein: CATSRGDRSLRGQYF
V gene: TRBV10-1; J gene: TRBJ2-2; CDR3 protein: CASSESIAPNGELFF
V gene: TRBV5-6; J gene: TRBJ1-2; CDR3 protein: CASRLQGPFYGYTF
V gene: TRBV2; J gene: TRBJ2-1; CDR3 protein: CASSEGGLSYNEQFF
V gene: TRBV7-7; J gene: TRBJ2-7; CDR3 protein: CASSLGTGFYEQYF
V gene: TRBV7-3; J gene: TRBJ2-2; CDR3 protein: CASSRGGVGGLNTGELFF
V gene: TRBV19; J gene: TRBJ1-1; CDR3 protein: CASTLGGPTEAFF
V gene: TRBV10-3; J gene: TRBJ1-5; CDR3 protein: CAIRQGLDNQPQHF
V gene: TRBV19; J gene: TRBJ2-7; CDR3 protein: CATRGQGQGSEQYF
V gene: TRBV9; J gene: TRBJ2-1; CDR3 protein: CASGRSLGNEQFF
V gene: TRBV30; J gene: TRBJ2-1; CDR3 protein: CACSGLRQFF
V gene: TRBV7-9; J gene: TRBJ1-4; CDR3 protein: CASMDRAVTTNEKLFF